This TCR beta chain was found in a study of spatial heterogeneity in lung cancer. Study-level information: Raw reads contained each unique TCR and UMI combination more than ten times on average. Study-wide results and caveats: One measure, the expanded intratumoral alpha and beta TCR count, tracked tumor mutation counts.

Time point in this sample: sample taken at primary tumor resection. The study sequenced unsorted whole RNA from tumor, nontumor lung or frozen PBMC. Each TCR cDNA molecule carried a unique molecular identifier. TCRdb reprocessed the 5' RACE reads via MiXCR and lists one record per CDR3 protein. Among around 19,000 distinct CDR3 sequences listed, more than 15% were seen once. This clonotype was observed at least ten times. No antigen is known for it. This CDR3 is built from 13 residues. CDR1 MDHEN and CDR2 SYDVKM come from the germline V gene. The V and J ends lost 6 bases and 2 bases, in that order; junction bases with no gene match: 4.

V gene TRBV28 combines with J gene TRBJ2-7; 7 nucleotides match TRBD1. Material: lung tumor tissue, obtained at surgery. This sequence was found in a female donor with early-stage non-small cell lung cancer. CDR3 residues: CASRKTGTYEQYF. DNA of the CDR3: TGTGCCAGCAGAAAGACAGGGACCTACGAGCAGTACTTC.